This entry lists 13 T cell receptor beta chains sequenced from one sample in a study of T cell repertoires in aging, cancer and after chemotherapy. Peripheral blood genomic DNA, not sorted cells or RNA, was the template. Multiplex touch-down PCR with TRB-A/B primers amplified rearranged V-D-J TRB sequences. TCRdb reprocessed the multiplex PCR reads with MiXCR, giving one entry per CDR3 protein. Among some 9,000 distinct CDR3 sequences listed, about two fifths were seen once. The sequenced material came from blood. The source of these receptors is a human donor with a solid tumor.

The rearrangement joins TRBV11-3 to TRBJ1-1; 9 positions match TRBD1. The CDR3 sequence is 14 residues long. Trimming cost V 5 bases and J 4 bases; bases outside gene matches: 5. From germline, CDR1 is SGHNT and CDR2 YENEEA. The CDR3 coding sequence is TGTGCCAGCAGCCCCCGGGACAGGGCCACTGAAGCTTTCTTT. Translated, it gives CASSPRDRATEAFF.

This clonotype was observed a handful of times. This rearrangement joins TRBV30 to TRBJ2-7, with a possible D match to TRBD1 (6 bases). The germline V and J ends were trimmed by 3 bases and 1 base, with 16 bases remaining between them. Germline V gene sequence: CDR1 GTSNPN, CDR2 SVGIG (reference sequence). CDR3 size: 15 residues. The CDR3 region has the DNA TGTGCCTGGAGCCCTTTGGCAGGGGTGTCCTACGAGCAGTACTTC. It codes for CAWSPLAGVSYEQYF.

This clonotype showed up just a few times. V and J are TRBV11-3 and TRBJ2-6; D gene ambiguous. The CDR3 consists of 15 residues. CDR1 and CDR2 from the germline V gene are SGHNT and YENEEA. V lost 2 bases and J 0 bases, leaving 5 bases between the germline ends. The CDR3 region is CASSLHRSGANVLTF. DNA for the CDR3: TGTGCCAGCAGCTTACACCGCTCTGGGGCCAACGTCCTGACTTTC.

CDR3 region: CASSLARSGYTF. DNA for the CDR3: TGTGCCAGCAGCTTGGCTAGGTCGGGCTACACCTTC. This rearrangement joins TRBV5-6 to TRBJ1-2; no definite D call. Germline V gene sequence: CDR1 SGHDT, CDR2 YYEEEE. V lost 0 bases and J lost 8, with 8 bases in between. The CDR3 spans 12 residues.

The chain has TRBV12-3 or TRBV12-4 and TRBJ2-7; a possible D gene is TRBD1 (6 bases). V lost 2 bases and J lost 5, with 16 bases in between. The length of the CDR3 is 15 residues. The chain's CDR3 is CASSLSQGLLNEQYF. The CDR3 DNA follows: TGTGCCAGCAGTTTATCGCAGGGGCTCTTAAACGAGCAGTACTTC.

This clonotype was detected a few times. The chain recombines TRBV11-3 with TRBJ2-7; TRBD2 matches at 7 bases. The V segment lost 2 bases and the J segment 3 bases; nucleotides outside the gene matches: 13. This CDR3 has 17 amino acids. The germline V gene has CDR1 SGHNT and CDR2 YENEEA. CDR3 sequence: CASSLKRSGTGGYEQYF. The CDR3 bases are TGTGCCAGCAGCTTAAAACGATCCGGGACGGGGGGCTACGAGCAGTACTTC.

This clonotype is judged medium-sized (0.01 to 0.1%). The V call is TRBV29-1, the J call TRBJ1-2, with D maybe TRBD1 (5 bases). The germline gives CDR1 SQVTM, CDR2 ANQGSEA. This CDR3 region has 13 residues. V was pared by 3 bases and J by 5 bases, with 13 bases between. CDR3 amino acids: CSVEGGVGYGYTF. CDR3 bases: TGCAGCGTTGAGGGAGGGGTGGGGTATGGCTACACCTTC.

This chain links TRBV7-2 with TRBJ2-2, with 10 bases identical to TRBD2. V lost 1 base and J lost 0; bases outside the gene matches: 5. This CDR3 is 18 amino acids long. The V gene's germline CDR1 is SGHTA and CDR2 FQGNSA. The CDR3 DNA follows: TGTGCCAGCAGCTTAGTTCTAGCGGGAGCCGCGAACACCGGGGAGCTGTTTTTT. Its translation is CASSLVLAGAANTGELFF.

This chain connects TRBV19 to TRBJ2-7, with 9 bases identical to TRBD1. The length of the CDR3 is 17 residues. CDR1 and CDR2 (germline): LNHDA, SQIVND (reference sequence). The V gene end was trimmed by 5 bases and the J gene end by 0 bases; junction bases not matched to a gene: 11. The DNA of the CDR3 is TGTGCCAGTAGTTCGCTTTATGGGACAGGGAGCTCCTACGAGCAGTACTTC. Its translation is CASSSLYGTGSSYEQYF.

This clonotype was found a few times. The rearrangement uses TRBV19 and TRBJ1-5; D is unclear. Germline loops: CDR1 LNHDA, CDR2 SQIVND (reference sequence). This CDR3 has 13 residues. V lost 3 bases, J lost 5 bases, and 8 bases lay in between. CDR3 sequence: CASSMTSHQPQHF. The CDR3, as DNA: TGTGCCAGTAGTATGACATCTCATCAGCCCCAGCATTTT.

This chain joins TRBV5-6 and TRBJ2-1, with D unresolved. Between the trimmed V and J ends, which lost 4 bases and 0 bases, there was a span of 11 bases. The V gene's germline CDR1 is SGHDT and CDR2 YYEEEE. The CDR3 has 15 amino acids. CDR3 in DNA: TGTGCCAGCAGCCCGGATCTGAGCTCCTACAATGAGCAGTTCTTC. Translation: CASSPDLSSYNEQFF.

This clonotype was counted between two and nine times. The chain is built from TRBV5-6 and TRBJ1-2; 8 bases agree with TRBD1. The CDR3 is 15 amino acids. The junction had 5 bases not matched to a gene; V was cut back by 4 bases and J by 0 bases. From germline, CDR1 is SGHDT and CDR2 YYEEEE. Here the CDR3 DNA reads TGTGCCAGCAGCACGTGGGACAGGACTAACTATGGCTACACCTTC. It codes for CASSTWDRTNYGYTF.

This clonotype was picked up a small number of times. The V gene is TRBV6-5, the J gene TRBJ2-7, with TRBD2 matching 12 bases. The CDR3 covers 15 residues. The ends lost 2 bases at V and 4 bases at J; junction bases unmatched: 3. CDR1 is MNHEY, CDR2 SVGAGI, per germline. In DNA form, the CDR3 reads TGTGCCAGCAGTTACGGAGGACTAGCGGGGTACGAGCAGTACTTC. Amino acid sequence: CASSYGGLAGYEQYF.